The sequence of this TCR beta chain was determined in a study of control samples from healthy donors and cancer patients. The assay was immunoSEQ multiplex PCR, and TCRdb's table has in-frame clones only and misses some. Among some 120,000 clones listed, around 90% were seen once. Germline lookup yields CDR1 LGHDT and CDR2 YNNKEL (reference sequence). This CDR3 spans 16 amino acids. The V end was cut by 6 bases, the J end by 0 bases, with 15 bases between. This chain uses TRBV3-1 (or the pseudogene TRBV3-2) with TRBJ1-5; tentatively, D is TRBD1 (5 bases). The specimen sequenced was blood. The sequence was collected from a middle-aged man in good health. CDR3 sequence: CASRPGGGYSNQPQHF. The CDR3 nucleotides read TGTGCCAGCAGACCCGGGGGGGGTTATAGCAATCAGCCCCAGCATTTT.